The TCR beta chain described here comes from a study of cytomegalovirus exposure and HLA in healthy donors. General study points: Cytomegalovirus-associated TCR beta chains were listed, numbering some 150. Follow-up analysis seemed to connect common viral pathogens with several of the most significant clusters identified. Later analysis identified some 16,000 TCR beta sequences associated with HLA alleles, using a false discovery rate threshold of 0.05.

Per the germline V gene, CDR1 is SQVTM and CDR2 is ANQGSEA. This CDR3 comprises 13 residues. With 4 bases clipped from V and 5 bases from J, the junction kept 7 bases outside the gene matches. At collection, donors were nominally healthy, but unrecorded immune exposures were probable. As for this clone: The antigen remains undetermined.

The PCR made use of 60 Vbeta and 13 Jbeta primers. Clones were read by immunoSEQ multiplex PCR, and TCRdb kept only the in-frame ones, dropping some. Of 100,000 to 150,000 clones listed, roughly four fifths are singletons. The sample comprised PBMCs. The TCR comes from a woman aged 55-69 years in good health and CMV-seropositive. The genes are TRBV29-1 and TRBJ2-5, with TRBD2 identical over 7 bases. The CDR3 here is CSVGGSTTETQYF. CDR3 coding DNA: TGCAGCGTTGGCGGGAGTACGACTGAGACCCAGTACTTC.